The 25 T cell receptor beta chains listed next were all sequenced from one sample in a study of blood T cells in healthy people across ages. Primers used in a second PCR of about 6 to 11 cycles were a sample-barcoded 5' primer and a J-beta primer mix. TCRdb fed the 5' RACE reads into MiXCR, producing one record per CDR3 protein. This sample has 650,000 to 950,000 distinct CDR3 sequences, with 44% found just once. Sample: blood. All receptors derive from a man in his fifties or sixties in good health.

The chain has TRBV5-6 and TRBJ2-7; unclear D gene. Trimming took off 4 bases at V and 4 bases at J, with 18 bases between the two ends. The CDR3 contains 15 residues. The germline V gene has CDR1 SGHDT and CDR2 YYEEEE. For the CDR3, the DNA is TGTGCCAGCAGCCCGAGCAGACTCTGGCCTTACGAGCAGTACTTC. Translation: CASSPSRLWPYEQYF.

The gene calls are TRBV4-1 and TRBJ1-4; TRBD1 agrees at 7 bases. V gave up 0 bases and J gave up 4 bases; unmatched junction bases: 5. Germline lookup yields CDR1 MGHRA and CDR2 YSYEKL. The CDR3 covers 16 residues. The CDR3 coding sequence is TGCGCCAGCAGCCAAGAACCGGGACAGAATAATGAAAAACTGTTTTTT. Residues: CASSQEPGQNNEKLFF.

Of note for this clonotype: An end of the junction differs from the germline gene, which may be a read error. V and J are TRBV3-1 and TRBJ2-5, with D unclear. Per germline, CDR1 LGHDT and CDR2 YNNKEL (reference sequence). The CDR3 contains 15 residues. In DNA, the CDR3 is TGTGCCAGCAGCCAAGAGTTACTAAACCAAAAGACCCAGTACTTC. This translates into CASSQELLNQKTQYF.

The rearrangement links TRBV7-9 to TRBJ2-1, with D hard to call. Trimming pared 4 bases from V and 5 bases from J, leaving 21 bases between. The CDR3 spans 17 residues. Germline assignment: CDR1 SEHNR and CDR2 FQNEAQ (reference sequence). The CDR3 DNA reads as TGTGCCAGCAGCTCAAGTCAGGACCCAAGTACAAACAATGAGCAGTTCTTC. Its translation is CASSSSQDPSTNNEQFF.

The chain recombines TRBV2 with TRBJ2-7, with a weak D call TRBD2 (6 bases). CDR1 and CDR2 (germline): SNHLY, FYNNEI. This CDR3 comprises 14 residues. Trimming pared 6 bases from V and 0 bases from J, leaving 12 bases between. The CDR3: CASRKEGTSYEQYF. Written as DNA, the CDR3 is TGTGCCAGCAGGAAGGAGGGCACCTCCTACGAGCAGTACTTC.

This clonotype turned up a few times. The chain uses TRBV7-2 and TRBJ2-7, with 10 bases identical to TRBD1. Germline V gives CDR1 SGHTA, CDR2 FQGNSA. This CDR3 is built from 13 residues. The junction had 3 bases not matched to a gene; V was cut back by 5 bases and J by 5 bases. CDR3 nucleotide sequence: TGTGCCAGCAGCAGAGGGACAGGGGACGAGCAGTACTTC. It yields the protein CASSRGTGDEQYF.

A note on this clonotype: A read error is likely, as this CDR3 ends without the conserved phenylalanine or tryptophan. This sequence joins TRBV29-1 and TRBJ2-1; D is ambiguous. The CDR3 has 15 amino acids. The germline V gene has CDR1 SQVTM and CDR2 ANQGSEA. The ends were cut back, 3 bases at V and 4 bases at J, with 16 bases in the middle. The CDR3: CSVESGRRLYNEQFY. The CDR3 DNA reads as TGCAGCGTTGAGTCGGGCAGGCGCCTTTACAATGAGCAGTTCTAC.

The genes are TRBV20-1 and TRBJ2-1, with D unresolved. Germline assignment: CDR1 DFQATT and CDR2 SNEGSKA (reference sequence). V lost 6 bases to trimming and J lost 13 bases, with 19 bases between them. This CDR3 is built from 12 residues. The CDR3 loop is CSAPRAQETQFF. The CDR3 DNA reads TGCAGTGCCCCTCGAGCTCAAGAGACCCAGTTCTTC.

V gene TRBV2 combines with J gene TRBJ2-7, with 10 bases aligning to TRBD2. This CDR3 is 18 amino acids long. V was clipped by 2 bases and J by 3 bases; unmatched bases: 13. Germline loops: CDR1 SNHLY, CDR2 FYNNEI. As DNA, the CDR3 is TGTGCCAGCAGTGAATGGACTAGCGGCGTCGCCATCCTCTACGAGCAGTACTTC. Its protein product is CASSEWTSGVAILYEQYF.

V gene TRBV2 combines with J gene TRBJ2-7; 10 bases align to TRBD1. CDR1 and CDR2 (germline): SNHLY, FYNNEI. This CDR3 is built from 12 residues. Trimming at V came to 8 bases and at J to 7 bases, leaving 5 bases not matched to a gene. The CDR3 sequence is CASGQGGDEQYF. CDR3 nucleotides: TGTGCCAGCGGACAGGGGGGAGATGAGCAGTACTTC.

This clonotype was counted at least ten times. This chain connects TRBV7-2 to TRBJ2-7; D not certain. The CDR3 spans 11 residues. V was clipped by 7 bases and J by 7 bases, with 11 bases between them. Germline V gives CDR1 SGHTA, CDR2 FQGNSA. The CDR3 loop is CASTSLGEQYF. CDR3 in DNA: TGTGCCAGCACCTCCTTGGGGGAGCAGTACTTC.

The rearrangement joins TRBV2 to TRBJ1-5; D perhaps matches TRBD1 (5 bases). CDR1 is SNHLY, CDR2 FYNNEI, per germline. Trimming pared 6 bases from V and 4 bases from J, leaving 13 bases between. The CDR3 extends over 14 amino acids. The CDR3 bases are TGTGCCAGCAGGGCAGACAGCGAGAATCAGCCCCAGCATTTT. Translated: CASRADSENQPQHF.

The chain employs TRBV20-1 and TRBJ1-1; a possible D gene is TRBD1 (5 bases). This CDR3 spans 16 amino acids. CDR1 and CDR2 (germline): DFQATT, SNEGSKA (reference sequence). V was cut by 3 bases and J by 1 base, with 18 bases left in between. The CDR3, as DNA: TGCAGTGCTAGGGAGGGTCGTCGGGGCTCGAACACTGAAGCTTTCTTT. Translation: CSAREGRRGSNTEAFF.

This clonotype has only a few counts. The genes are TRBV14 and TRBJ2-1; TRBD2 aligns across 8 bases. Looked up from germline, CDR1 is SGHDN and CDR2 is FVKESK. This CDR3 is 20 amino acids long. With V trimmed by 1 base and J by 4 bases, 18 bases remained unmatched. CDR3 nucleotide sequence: TGTGCCAGCAGCCAAGGGCGGGGGGCGCGCCGGACTACCAAGTACAATGAGCAGTTCTTC. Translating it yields CASSQGRGARRTTKYNEQFF.

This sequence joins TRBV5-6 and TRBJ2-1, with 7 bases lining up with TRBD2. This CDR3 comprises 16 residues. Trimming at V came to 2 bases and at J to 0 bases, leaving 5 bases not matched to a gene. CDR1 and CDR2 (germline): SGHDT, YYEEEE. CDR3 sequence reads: CASSLLARSSYNEQFF. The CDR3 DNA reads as TGTGCCAGCAGCTTACTAGCGAGGAGCTCCTACAATGAGCAGTTCTTC.

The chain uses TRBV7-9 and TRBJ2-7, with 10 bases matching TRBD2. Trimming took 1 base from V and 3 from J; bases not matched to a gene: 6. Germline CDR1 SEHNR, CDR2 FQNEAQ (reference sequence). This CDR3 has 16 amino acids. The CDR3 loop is CASSLGTSGFNYEQYF. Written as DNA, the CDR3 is TGTGCCAGCAGCTTAGGGACTAGCGGATTTAACTACGAGCAGTACTTC.

CDR3 coding DNA: TGTGCCAGCAGCTTAGCGGTGGGACTAGCGGGGGGCCCTAGCTCCTACAATGAGCAGTTCTTC. It yields the protein CASSLAVGLAGGPSSYNEQFF. The chain joins TRBV11-1 to TRBJ2-1; 15 nucleotides match TRBD2. In germline, CDR1 is SGHAT, CDR2 FQDESV (reference sequence). V gave up 0 bases and J gave up 0 bases; unmatched junction bases: 9. The CDR3 consists of 21 residues.

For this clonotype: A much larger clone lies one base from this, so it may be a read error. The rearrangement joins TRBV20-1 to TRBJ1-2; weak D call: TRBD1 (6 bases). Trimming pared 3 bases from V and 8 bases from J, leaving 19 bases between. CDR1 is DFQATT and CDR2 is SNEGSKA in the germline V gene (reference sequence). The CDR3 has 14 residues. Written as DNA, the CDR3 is TGCAGTGCTAGGGAACAGGGATTATCGGGGGGCTACACCTTC. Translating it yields CSAREQGLSGGYTF.

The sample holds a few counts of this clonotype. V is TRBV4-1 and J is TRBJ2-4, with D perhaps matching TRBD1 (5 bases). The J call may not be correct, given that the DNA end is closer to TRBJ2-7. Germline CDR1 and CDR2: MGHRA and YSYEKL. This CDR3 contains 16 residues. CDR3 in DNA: TGCGCCAGCAGCCAAGGTGGCAGGGCTCCTTCCTACGAGCAGTACTTC. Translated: CASSQGGRAPSYEQYF.

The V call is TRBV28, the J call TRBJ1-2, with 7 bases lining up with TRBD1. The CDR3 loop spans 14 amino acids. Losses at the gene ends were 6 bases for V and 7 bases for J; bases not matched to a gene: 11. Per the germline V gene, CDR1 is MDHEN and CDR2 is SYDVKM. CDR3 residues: CASRLKTGIRGYTF. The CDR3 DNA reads TGTGCCAGCAGACTCAAGACAGGGATACGTGGCTACACCTTC.

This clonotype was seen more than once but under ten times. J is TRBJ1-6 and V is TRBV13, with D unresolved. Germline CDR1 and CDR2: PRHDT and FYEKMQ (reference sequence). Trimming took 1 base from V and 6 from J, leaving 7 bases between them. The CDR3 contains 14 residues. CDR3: CASSLAGPNSPLHF. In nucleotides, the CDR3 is TGTGCCAGCAGCTTAGCTGGGCCTAATTCACCCCTCCACTTT.

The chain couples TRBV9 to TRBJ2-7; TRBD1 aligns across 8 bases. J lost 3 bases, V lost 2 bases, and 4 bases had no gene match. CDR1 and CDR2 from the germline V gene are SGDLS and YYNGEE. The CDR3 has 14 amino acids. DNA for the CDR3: TGTGCCAGCAGCGTCGGGACAGGCCGCTACGAGCAGTACTTC. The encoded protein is CASSVGTGRYEQYF.

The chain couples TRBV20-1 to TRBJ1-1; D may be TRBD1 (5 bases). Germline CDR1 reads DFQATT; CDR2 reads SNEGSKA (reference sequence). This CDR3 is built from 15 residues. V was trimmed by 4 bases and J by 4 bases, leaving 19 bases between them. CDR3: CSAMPPDKGGTEAFF. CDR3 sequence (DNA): TGCAGTGCTATGCCCCCGGACAAGGGCGGCACTGAAGCTTTCTTT.

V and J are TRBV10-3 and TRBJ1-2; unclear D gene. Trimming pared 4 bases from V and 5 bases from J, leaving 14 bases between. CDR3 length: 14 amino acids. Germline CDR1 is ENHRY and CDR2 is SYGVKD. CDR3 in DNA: TGTGCCATCAGTGTATCCGGGAGCCCTTATGGCTACACCTTC. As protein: CAISVSGSPYGYTF.

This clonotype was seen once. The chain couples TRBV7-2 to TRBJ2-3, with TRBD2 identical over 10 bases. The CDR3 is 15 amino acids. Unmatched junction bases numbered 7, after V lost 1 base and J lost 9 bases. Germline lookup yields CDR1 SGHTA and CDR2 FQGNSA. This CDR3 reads CASSLGASGGGTQYF. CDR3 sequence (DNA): TGTGCCAGCAGCTTAGGGGCTAGCGGGGGAGGAACGCAGTATTTT.